This paragraph covers one T cell receptor (beta chain) sequence. Its matching antigen is unknown. The sample comes from a study of human T cells and chemical hapten exposure. General observations from the study: TCRs at a frequency above 1 in 1000 stayed unchanged with DPC sensitization.

The time point was: pre-sensitization, week 0. As for treatment: therapeutic diphenylcyclopropenone sensitization with weekly scalp DPC. MiXCR, run by TCRdb on the RACE reads, gives a single entry per CDR3 protein. The table records about 380,000 distinct CDR3 sequences, 4.5% to 6% of them present only once. CDR1 is MDHEN, CDR2 SYDVKM, per germline. V lost 8 bases, J lost 8 bases, and 6 bases lay in between. The CDR3 contains 10 residues. The sample here was whole blood, taken in connection with sensitization to the hapten diphenylcyclopropenone (DPC). This chain connects TRBV28 to TRBJ1-4; no clear D. The sequence derives from a woman between 45 and 60 years old with alopecia areata. Some clones in this sample may be carry-over from other donors' samples. The CDR3 loop is CASGGEKLFF. The DNA for the CDR3 is TGTGCCAGCGGAGGGGAAAAACTGTTTTTT.